The text below deals with one T cell receptor beta chain. These data are taken from a study of blood T cell repertoires in COVID-19. About the research overall: COVID-19 samples collected from the United States, Italy and Spain covered acute and convalescent phases. Sample material is recorded as cDNA or gDNA derived from T cells, B-cell-depleted T cells, or PBMCs.

How the authors handled the data: Estimated nucleated cell counts came from reference gene primer amplification. Method: immunoSEQ multiplex PCR; TCRdb's copy keeps in-frame clones and lacks some. The V and J calls and clone size are taken from that table; D and trimming were inferred from the DNA. In the table there are a few hundred thousand clones, approximately 90% of which are singletons. Germline V CDR1 and CDR2: KGHSH, LQKENI. The CDR3 is made up of 14 amino acids. The V and J ends lost 6 bases and 4 bases, in that order; junction bases with no gene match: 8. Sequenced: peripheral blood. This TCR was sampled from a woman in her twenties or thirties who had recovered from COVID-19. This chain connects TRBV18 to TRBJ1-1; 7 bases are a match to TRBD1. The CDR3 spells CASSPGQAPTEAFF. CDR3 coding DNA: TGTGCCAGCTCCCCCGGACAGGCCCCCACTGAAGCTTTCTTT. Full variable domain (remainder filled in from reference TRBV18 and TRBJ1-1): NAGVMQNPRHLVRRRGQEARLRCSPMKGHSHVYWYRQLPEEGLKFMVYLQKENIIDESGMPKERFSAEFPKEGPSILRIQQVVRGDSAAYFCASSPGQAPTEAFFGQGTRLTVV.